This TCR beta chain originates from a study of blood T cell repertoires in COVID-19. About the study: Acute and convalescent COVID-19 specimens originated in the United States, Italy and Spain. PBMCs, B-cell-depleted T cells, or T cells provided the cDNA or gDNA that made up the material.

Germline V gene data show CDR1 as SNHLY and CDR2 as FYNNEI. The CDR3 runs to 14 residues. V lost 7 bases and J 1 base, leaving 14 bases between the germline ends. Participants spanned ages about 18 to 100 years and resided in around 25 US areas. Authors' processing steps: Quantification of nucleated cells was approximated via reference gene primer amplification. Clones were sequenced by immunoSEQ multiplex PCR, and TCRdb holds only the in-frame ones, with some missing. Clone size and V and J calls were adopted from that table, with D and trimming inferred from the DNA. The sample includes 250,000 to 350,000 clones, roughly 87% seen only once; the top ten take about 6%.

This TCR derives from a woman under 40 who had recovered from COVID-19. Sequenced sample: PBMCs or T cells enriched from blood (not recorded which). The chain links TRBV2 to TRBJ2-7, with D possibly matching TRBD1 (6 bases). The CDR3 protein is CASTRDKPSYEQYF. CDR3 nucleotide sequence: TGTGCCAGCACACGGGACAAACCGTCCTACGAGCAGTACTTC.